These 25 T cell receptor beta chains came from one sample sequenced in a study of cytomegalovirus exposure and HLA in healthy donors. The study ran its PCR with 60 Vbeta and 13 Jbeta primers. This table comes from immunoSEQ multiplex PCR, and its TCRdb copy is limited to in-frame clones, with some not included. The table includes 250,000 to 350,000 clones, about 90% detected once. Sequenced material: PBMCs. These TCRs come from a woman aged 18 to 35 in good health and CMV-seronegative.

The V and J genes are TRBV9 and TRBJ1-3; D unresolved. This CDR3 has 18 amino acids. Trimming left V 4 bases short and J 0 bases short, with 20 bases between. Germline V gene data show CDR1 as SGDLS and CDR2 as YYNGEE. CDR3 loop: CASSHRRLQPDSGNTIYF. The CDR3 nucleotides are TGTGCCAGCAGCCACCGGAGGTTGCAGCCGGACTCTGGAAACACCATATATTTT.

This chain joins TRBV5-1 and TRBJ2-1, with D maybe TRBD2 (7 bases). The V and J ends lost 1 base and 4 bases respectively, with 15 bases between them. Germline CDR1 is SGHRS and CDR2 is YFSETQ. This CDR3 spans 16 amino acids. DNA of the CDR3: TGCGCCAGCAGCTTGTTGGCGGGGGCCCAATACAATGAGCAGTTCTTC. Its protein is CASSLLAGAQYNEQFF.

The genes are TRBV6-6 and TRBJ1-6; 9 bases match TRBD1. Germline CDR1 MNHNY, CDR2 SVGAGI (reference sequence). J gave up 9 bases and V 8 bases, and 5 bases lay outside the gene matches. The CDR3 is 13 amino acids. CDR3: CASRQGGISPLHF. The CDR3 nucleotides are TGTGCCAGCCGACAGGGGGGGATTTCACCCCTCCACTTT.

The chain carries TRBV19 and TRBJ2-7; the D gene is possibly TRBD2 (5 bases). Germline V gene sequence: CDR1 LNHDA, CDR2 SQIVND (reference sequence). With 5 bases removed from V and 2 bases from J, the gap between germline ends came to 13 bases. The CDR3 is 14 amino acids. CDR3 sequence: CASSYRRSPYEQYF. The CDR3 nucleotides read TGTGCCAGTAGTTATAGGAGGTCTCCCTACGAGCAGTACTTC.

The gene calls are TRBV30 and TRBJ1-2, with no clear D. CDR1 and CDR2 from the germline V gene are GTSNPN and SVGIG (reference sequence). The CDR3 runs 14 residues. Trimming cost V 3 bases and J 1 base, with 12 bases left between them. Written as DNA, the CDR3 is TGTGCCTGGAGGCGGCACCCAGTTAACTATGGCTACACCTTC. Translating gives CAWRRHPVNYGYTF.

The CDR3 reads CAISEKGFGYTF. Here the CDR3 DNA reads TGTGCCATCAGTGAAAAGGGGTTTGGCTACACCTTC. The chain joins TRBV10-3 to TRBJ1-2; D perhaps matches TRBD1 (5 bases). Trimming took 3 bases from V and 7 from J, leaving 9 bases between them. The CDR3 has 12 residues. CDR1 is ENHRY, CDR2 SYGVKD, per germline.

V and J are TRBV5-1 and TRBJ2-7, with 9 bases identical to TRBD2. V was pared by 3 bases and J by 6 bases, with 10 bases of the junction left unmatched. In germline, CDR1 is SGHRS, CDR2 YFSETQ. This CDR3 contains 15 residues. The chain's CDR3 is CASSSHVAGVSEQYF. The DNA for the CDR3 is TGCGCCAGCAGCTCACACGTAGCGGGGGTAAGCGAGCAGTACTTC.

This chain uses TRBV25-1 with TRBJ2-7; D is unresolved. The germline V gene has CDR1 MGHDK and CDR2 SYGVNS. V lost 4 bases to trimming and J lost 2 bases, with 6 bases between them. The CDR3 is 12 amino acids. The CDR3 nucleotides are TGTGCCAGCAGTGGGCTAGCCTACGAGCAGTACTTC. Its protein product is CASSGLAYEQYF.

This chain links TRBV4-1 with TRBJ2-5; a possible D gene is TRBD1 (6 bases). This CDR3 has 15 residues. Germline V lookup: CDR1 MGHRA, CDR2 YSYEKL. Trimming removed 1 base from V and 4 bases from J, with 13 bases in between. The CDR3 DNA is TGCGCCAGCAGCCAAGGGGTGCTAGGGGGAGAGACCCAGTACTTC. It yields the protein CASSQGVLGGETQYF.

CDR3 nucleotide sequence: TGCGCCAGCAGCGTTACTAGCGGGGGGGCAGATACGCAGTATTTT. Protein sequence: CASSVTSGGADTQYF. The chain has TRBV10-1 and TRBJ2-3, with TRBD2 matching over 13 bases. The CDR3 extends over 15 amino acids. Trimming removed 6 bases from V and 4 bases from J; junction bases left unmatched: 4. Germline CDR1 and CDR2: WNHNN and SYGVQD (reference sequence).

Here the CDR3 DNA reads TGTGCCAGCAGTTTAGGGGACAGGGGGCGTCGAGAGACCCAGTACTTC. Its translation: CASSLGDRGRRETQYF. The chain recombines TRBV27 with TRBJ2-5; 12 nucleotides align to TRBD1. CDR3 length: 16 amino acids. Looked up from germline, CDR1 is MNHEY and CDR2 is SMNVEV (reference sequence). V lost 2 bases to trimming and J lost 4 bases; unmatched junction nucleotides: 5.

This chain links TRBV29-1 with TRBJ2-2; 8 positions match TRBD1. Per germline, CDR1 SQVTM and CDR2 ANQGSEA. The CDR3 sequence is 14 residues long. V lost 2 bases, J lost 7 bases, and 6 bases stayed unmatched. CDR3 sequence reads: CSVERQGAIGELFF. The CDR3, as DNA: TGCAGCGTTGAACGGCAGGGGGCAATCGGGGAGCTGTTTTTT.

V gene TRBV5-1 combines with J gene TRBJ2-7; maybe TRBD1 (6 bases). This CDR3 spans 14 amino acids. The ends were cut back, 3 bases at V and 3 bases at J, with 13 bases in the middle. Germline CDR1 reads SGHRS; CDR2 reads YFSETQ. The CDR3 DNA reads TGCGCCAGCAGCTCCCGGGACACGAACTACGAGCAGTACTTC. Amino acid sequence: CASSSRDTNYEQYF.

In nucleotides, the CDR3 is TGTGCCAGCAGTGTAAAACCCAGGACAGGGAACAATGAGCAGTTCTTC. The encoded protein is CASSVKPRTGNNEQFF. The rearrangement uses TRBV27 and TRBJ2-1; 8 bases match TRBD1. Per germline, CDR1 MNHEY and CDR2 SMNVEV (reference sequence). Trimming took 5 bases from V and 5 from J; bases not matched to a gene: 11. CDR3 length: 16 residues.

The rearrangement uses TRBV18 and TRBJ1-2; TRBD1 might be the D (6 bases). The CDR3 has 15 amino acids. Deletions cut 6 bases from V and 0 bases from J, with 14 bases between. Germline V gives CDR1 KGHSH, CDR2 LQKENI. CDR3 region: CASSPRQETNYGYTF. CDR3 DNA: TGTGCCAGCTCTCCTCGACAGGAGACTAACTATGGCTACACCTTC.

The chain combines TRBV30 with TRBJ2-7, with 8 bases matching TRBD1. Germline values: CDR1 GTSNPN, CDR2 SVGIG (reference sequence). J lost 2 bases, V lost 0 bases, and 6 bases had no gene match. This CDR3 has 15 amino acids. The CDR3 DNA reads TGTGCCTGGAGTGTTCCCGGGACAGGAGCCTACGAGCAGTACTTC. Protein sequence: CAWSVPGTGAYEQYF.

This clone was counted between two and nine times. In nucleotides, the CDR3 is TGCGCCAGCAGGGAACTAGCGGGGGGCTCAGATACGCAGTATTTT. It encodes CASRELAGGSDTQYF. V usage is TRBV5-1 and J usage is TRBJ2-3; 12 bases match TRBD2. This CDR3 comprises 15 residues. CDR1 and CDR2 (germline): SGHRS, YFSETQ. Unmatched junction bases numbered 5, after V lost 5 bases and J lost 4 bases.

This rearrangement joins TRBV4-2 to TRBJ2-5; D unresolved. The end of the DNA fits TRBJ2-7 better, so the J call may be wrong. Germline V gene sequence: CDR1 LGHNA, CDR2 YNFKEQ. The CDR3 has 16 residues. CDR3 in DNA: TGTGCCAGCAGCCAAGAGGTTGAGACTTCGGCCTACGAGCAGTACTTC. Translating it yields CASSQEVETSAYEQYF.

The chain has TRBV5-1 and TRBJ2-5; 7 nucleotides match TRBD2. The DNA end lines up better with TRBJ2-7; the J call may be wrong. From germline, CDR1 is SGHRS and CDR2 YFSETQ. The length of the CDR3 is 14 residues. This CDR3 reads CASSFGLGHYEQYF. In nucleotides, the CDR3 is TGCGCCAGCAGCTTCGGACTAGGGCACTACGAGCAGTACTTC.

The gene calls are TRBV10-3 and TRBJ1-5; 7 bases match TRBD1. Per germline, CDR1 ENHRY and CDR2 SYGVKD. The CDR3 totals 16 residues. With V trimmed by 3 bases and J by 2 bases, 7 bases remained unmatched. CDR3 loop: CAISESSTGGNQPQHF. CDR3 DNA sequence: TGTGCCATCAGTGAAAGTTCCACAGGGGGCAATCAGCCCCAGCATTTT.

The V gene is TRBV6-5, the J gene TRBJ1-6, with TRBD1 matching over 9 bases. The J segment lost 10 bases and the V segment lost 0 bases, leaving 4 bases of the junction unmatched. CDR1 and CDR2 from the germline V gene are MNHEY and SVGAGI. The CDR3 consists of 15 residues. In DNA, the CDR3 is TGTGCCAGCAGTTACTCAGGGGACAGGGACTCACCCCTCCACTTT. Encoded protein: CASSYSGDRDSPLHF.

This chain connects TRBV2 to TRBJ1-4, with 7 bases that match TRBD1. CDR3 length: 15 residues. Germline loops: CDR1 SNHLY, CDR2 FYNNEI. The ends lost 1 base at V and 7 bases at J; junction bases unmatched: 6. CDR3 sequence reads: CASSEDRQGPEKLFF. CDR3 coding DNA: TGTGCCAGCAGTGAAGACCGACAGGGTCCTGAAAAACTGTTTTTT.

The chain carries TRBV7-8 and TRBJ2-5; 8 nucleotides align to TRBD2. This CDR3 is 15 amino acids long. The J segment lost 0 bases and the V segment lost 5 bases, leaving 5 bases of the junction unmatched. Germline V gene lookup returns CDR1 SGHVS and CDR2 FQNEAQ. CDR3 sequence (DNA): TGTGCCAGCAGCCACAGCGGGGGCTACCAAGAGACCCAGTACTTC. It translates to CASSHSGGYQETQYF.

The chain employs TRBV2 and TRBJ1-2; 7 bases match TRBD1. The CDR3 runs 14 residues. Germline V gene data show CDR1 as SNHLY and CDR2 as FYNNEI. J gave up 8 bases and V 8 bases, and 14 bases lay outside the gene matches. The CDR3 loop reads CASGRRDSPWGYTF. The CDR3 nucleotides read TGTGCCAGCGGAAGGCGGGACAGTCCTTGGGGCTACACCTTC.

CDR3 region: CAISEQGDTDTQYF. The CDR3 nucleotides are TGTGCCATCAGTGAACAGGGGGACACAGATACGCAGTATTTT. V is TRBV10-3 and J is TRBJ2-3, with 8 bases identical to TRBD1. Losses at the gene ends were 3 bases for V and 2 bases for J; bases not matched to a gene: 1. Germline values: CDR1 ENHRY, CDR2 SYGVKD. The CDR3 has 14 amino acids.